These T cell receptor beta chains were read from a single sample in a study of blood T cell repertoires in COVID-19. Assay: immunoSEQ multiplex PCR; the TCRdb copy retains only in-frame clones and omits some. Among roughly 170,000 clones listed, approximately 87% were seen once. Sequenced input: peripheral blood. The receptors shown here come from a woman aged 18-29 years who had recovered from COVID-19. The CDR3 runs from the conserved cysteine through the conserved F or W.

>TRBV4-2|TRBJ2-5
CASSQYRYETQYF
>TRBV5-6|TRBJ2-1
CASSLDPSSYNEQFF
>TRBV14|TRBJ1-1
CASSHGDRGVAEAFF
>TRBV29-1|TRBJ2-5
CSVDGGKTQYF
>TRBV27|TRBJ2-7
CASSSPGQRNYEQYF
>TRBV6-5|TRBJ1-1
CASSHREKNTEAFF
>TRBV9|TRBJ2-1
CASSVRTSGYNEQFF
>TRBV9|TRBJ1-2
CASSAFNTYGYTF
>TRBV4-3|TRBJ2-1
CASSQGTGYEQFF
>TRBV5-1|TRBJ2-1
CASSPWSGFSYNEQFF
>TRBV6-6|TRBJ1-1
CASSPDYNTEAFF
>TRBV5-1|TRBJ1-2
CASSFGGRDPYGYTF
>TRBV2|TRBJ1-1
CASSLRANTEAFF
>TRBV7-3|TRBJ2-7
CASSLSASSYEQYF
>TRBV7-8|TRBJ1-1
CASSRDRNTEAFF
>TRBV19|TRBJ2-5
CASSISSSGAETQYF
>TRBV6-5|TRBJ2-4
CASRRTGNGKNIQYF
>TRBV18|TRBJ1-5
CASSTDRGQPQHF
>TRBV6-5|TRBJ1-2
CASVKPGQDNYGYTF
>TRBV7-2|TRBJ2-3
CASSPTLGGAPDTQYF
>TRBV20-1|TRBJ1-2
CSASLRDRRINYGYTF
>TRBV7-2|TRBJ2-7
CASSLGRTSGGYEQYF
>TRBV27|TRBJ1-6
CASSPVYGTAYNSPLHF
>TRBV6-5|TRBJ2-2
CASRLSGVGTGELFF
>TRBV4-1|TRBJ2-1
CASSQRTGDEQFF
>TRBV6-4|TRBJ1-3
CASSAPDREGNTIYF
>TRBV6-5|TRBJ1-2
CASSYGGEVAF
>TRBV7-3|TRBJ2-2
CASSLAGVSGEVGELFF
>TRBV29-1|TRBJ1-2
CSVVMGGGYTF
>TRBV4-1|TRBJ1-2
CASSQEQGGYGYTF
>TRBV27|TRBJ2-1
CASSSPRLAGGPDEQFF
>TRBV10-3|TRBJ2-1
CAIRDSGTAPYNEQFF
>TRBV19|TRBJ1-4
CASSTPGRSTNEKLFF
>TRBV2|TRBJ2-5
CASSEWTSGGVGETQYF
>TRBV19|TRBJ2-1
CASSFVAVRGNEQFF
>TRBV10-3|TRBJ2-5
CAISAQGQETQYF
>TRBV6-5|TRBJ1-1
CASSPVPRDKEAFF
>TRBV5-1|TRBJ2-5
CASSFLRDRQETQYF
>TRBV27|TRBJ2-5
CASSLGGSETQYF
>TRBV10-3|TRBJ1-1
CAISSFLTEAFF
>TRBV7-9|TRBJ1-4
CASSLGQGGEKLFF
>TRBV5-1|TRBJ1-2
CASSLARDDYGYTF
>TRBV4-1|TRBJ2-5
CASSRMTGTQETQYF
>TRBV5-4|TRBJ1-1
CASSLQGNTEAFF